Shown below are 19 T cell receptor beta chains from a single sample sequenced in a study of T cells in Graves' hyperthyroidism and ophthalmopathy. Using RNA transcripts as the source, TCR beta CDR3 regions were amplified. First-round RT-PCR of the TCR CDR3 relied on the HTBI primer set. A single record per CDR3 protein comes from TCRdb applying MiXCR to the multiplex PCR reads. The sample holds approximately 590,000 distinct CDR3 sequences, more than 45% seen once. Material: peripheral blood or thyroid tissue (not recorded which). The receptors stem from a woman aged 18-30 years with Graves' hyperthyroidism.

J is TRBJ1-5 and V is TRBV11-2, with D perhaps matching TRBD1 (5 bases). Between the trimmed V and J ends, which lost 6 bases and 0 bases, there was a span of 12 bases. The CDR3 is 15 residues long. The germline CDR1 and CDR2 sequences are SGHAT and FQNNGV. CDR3 in DNA: TGTGCCAGCAGGGGGGACGCCTATAGCAATCAGCCCCAGCATTTT. Its protein is CASRGDAYSNQPQHF.

The chain couples TRBV9 to TRBJ1-1; D remains unclear. The CDR3 is 14 residues long. V lost 2 bases, J lost 6 bases, and 14 bases lay in between. Germline CDR1 is SGDLS and CDR2 is YYNGEE. CDR3 bases: TGTGCCAGCAGCGTTACTCTTCCTCCCGCTGAAGCTTTCTTT. This translates into CASSVTLPPAEAFF. The full variable domain, in which reference TRBV9 and TRBJ1-1 provide the parts outside the CDR3, is DSGVTQTPKHLITATGQRVTLRCSPRSGDLSVYWYQQSLDQGLQFLIQYYNGEERAKGNILERFSAQQFPDLHSELNLSSLELGDSALYFCASSVTLPPAEAFFGQGTRLTVV.

This chain joins TRBV15 and TRBJ2-1, with TRBD2 as a possible D gene (6 bases). The CDR3 spans 15 residues. CDR1 LNHNV and CDR2 YYDKDF come from the germline V gene (reference sequence). V was trimmed by 5 bases and J by 5 bases, leaving 16 bases between them. CDR3 bases: TGTGCCACCAGCGACGTGGAGGGCCCTCACAATGAGCAGTTCTTC. Translated, it gives CATSDVEGPHNEQFF.

Comments on this clonotype: Since a much larger clone is just one base distant, this may be a read error. The chain links TRBV10-3 to TRBJ2-6; the match to TRBD1 covers 8 bases. This CDR3 has 18 amino acids. CDR1 is ENHRY, CDR2 SYGVKD, per germline. In nucleotides, the CDR3 is TGTGCCATCAGTGAGGTAACAGGGGGAGCACCTGGGGCCAACGTCCTGGCTTTC. Amino acids: CAISEVTGGAPGANVLAF.

The sample holds a few counts of this clonotype. The CDR3, as DNA: TGTGCCAGCAAGACAGCTAACTATGGCTACACCTTC. Amino acids: CASKTANYGYTF. The chain combines TRBV10-3 with TRBJ1-2; a weak D match, TRBD1 (5 bases). This CDR3 region has 12 residues. V was clipped by 10 bases and J by 0 bases, with 9 bases between them. Germline CDR1 is ENHRY and CDR2 is SYGVKD.

The chain couples TRBV19 to TRBJ1-1, with D perhaps matching TRBD1 (5 bases). V was trimmed by 4 bases and J by 1 base, leaving 13 bases between them. The CDR3 totals 15 residues. Germline CDR1 LNHDA, CDR2 SQIVND (reference sequence). The CDR3: CASSTEGWGNTEAFF. In nucleotides, the CDR3 is TGTGCCAGTAGTACTGAGGGGTGGGGGAACACTGAAGCTTTCTTT.

The chain links TRBV25-1 to TRBJ1-2, with 7 bases aligning to TRBD1. The CDR3 runs 14 residues. The V segment lost 6 bases and the J segment 8 bases; nucleotides outside the gene matches: 12. Looked up from germline, CDR1 is MGHDK and CDR2 is SYGVNS. The CDR3 is CASSDSDRVDGYTF. CDR3 nucleotide sequence: TGTGCCAGCAGCGACTCTGACAGGGTAGACGGCTACACCTTC.

This clonotype has a single count. The J gene is TRBJ2-7, the V gene TRBV7-9; D may be TRBD2 (6 bases). CDR3 length: 16 residues. The ends were cut back, 3 bases at V and 2 bases at J, with 17 bases in the middle. Germline-derived CDR1 and CDR2 are SEHNR and FQNEAQ (reference sequence). The CDR3 is CASSFVPAGPAYEQYF. The CDR3 nucleotides read TGTGCCAGCAGCTTTGTGCCAGCGGGCCCTGCCTACGAGCAGTACTTC.

This clonotype occurred many times. This chain uses TRBV29-1 with TRBJ1-1; unclear D gene. The V and J ends lost 5 bases and 2 bases respectively, with 6 bases between them. The CDR3 runs 11 residues. Germline CDR1 is SQVTM and CDR2 is ANQGSEA. Here the CDR3 DNA reads TGCAGCGTTATCCCTAACACTGAAGCTTTCTTT. This encodes CSVIPNTEAFF.

This clonotype turned up a few times. This chain uses TRBV7-3 with TRBJ1-3; D is ambiguous. The germline V gene has CDR1 SGHTA and CDR2 FQGTGA. This CDR3 contains 14 residues. Trimming left V 4 bases short and J 4 bases short, with 11 bases between. CDR3 sequence reads: CASSYTPGGNTIYF. For the CDR3, the DNA is TGTGCCAGCAGCTACACACCCGGCGGAAACACCATATATTTT.

CDR3: CASSGTTFNTGELFF. The CDR3 DNA is TGTGCCAGCAGTGGGACGACCTTTAACACCGGGGAGCTGTTTTTT. The V and J genes are TRBV2 and TRBJ2-2; D is unclear. Germline-derived CDR1 and CDR2 are SNHLY and FYNNEI. CDR3 length: 15 amino acids. Between the trimmed V and J ends, which lost 4 bases and 2 bases, there was a span of 11 bases.

The table lists this clonotype with a few counts. This rearrangement joins TRBV7-9 to TRBJ1-3; unclear D gene. The CDR3 length is 14 residues. Trimming took off 8 bases at V and 0 bases at J, with 11 bases between the two ends. Germline V lookup: CDR1 SEHNR, CDR2 FQNEAQ (reference sequence). The CDR3 is CASSPQPSGNTIYF. The DNA for the CDR3 is TGTGCCAGCTCACCTCAGCCCTCTGGAAACACCATATATTTT.

This clonotype was counted at least ten times. V and J are TRBV7-9 and TRBJ1-1; no definite D call. The CDR3 loop spans 13 amino acids. The V end was cut by 1 base, the J end by 6 bases, with 9 bases between. Germline V gives CDR1 SEHNR, CDR2 FQNEAQ (reference sequence). CDR3 bases: TGTGCCAGCAGCTTAGTGGGAGCTCCTGAAGCTTTCTTT. It is translated as CASSLVGAPEAFF.

The chain is built from TRBV7-9 and TRBJ1-5; a possible D gene is TRBD1 (6 bases). Germline assignment: CDR1 SEHNR and CDR2 FQNEAQ (reference sequence). The germline V and J ends were trimmed by 3 bases and 4 bases, with 13 bases remaining between them. The CDR3 is 15 residues long. CDR3 DNA: TGTGCCAGCAGCTTTGGCGGCAGGGGTAATCAGCCCCAGCATTTT. Translated, it gives CASSFGGRGNQPQHF. Looking up the rest from reference TRBV7-9 and TRBJ1-5 gives the full variable domain: DTGVSQNPRHKITKRGQNVTFRCDPISEHNRLYWYRQTLGQGPEFLTYFQNEAQLEKSRLLSDRFSAERPKGSFSTLEIQRTEQGDSAMYLCASSFGGRGNQPQHFGDGTRLSIL.

This sequence joins TRBV20-1 and TRBJ2-7; 11 bases map to TRBD2. The V and J ends lost 1 base and 7 bases, in that order; junction bases with no gene match: 6. CDR1 is DFQATT, CDR2 SNEGSKA, per germline (reference sequence). This CDR3 region has 14 residues. The CDR3, as DNA: TGCAGTGCTAGAGTAGCGGGAGGGTGGTGGGAGCAGTACTTC. Translation: CSARVAGGWWEQYF.

In this sample, this clonotype turned up many times. This sequence joins TRBV10-3 and TRBJ1-1, with D unclear. Trimming removed 8 bases from V and 1 base from J, with 8 bases in between. Per the germline V gene, CDR1 is ENHRY and CDR2 is SYGVKD. The length of the CDR3 is 12 residues. CDR3 amino acids: CAIRAGNTEAFF. The CDR3 DNA is TGTGCCATCCGGGCAGGGAACACTGAAGCTTTCTTT.

In this sample, this clonotype turned up many times. The chain recombines TRBV10-3 with TRBJ1-1; D gene ambiguous. CDR1 is ENHRY, CDR2 SYGVKD, per germline. The CDR3 loop spans 15 amino acids. Trimming pared 0 bases from V and 1 base from J, leaving 9 bases between. CDR3 region: CAISESFLGNTEAFF. In nucleotides, the CDR3 is TGTGCCATCAGTGAGTCGTTCCTTGGGAACACTGAAGCTTTCTTT.

There are many counts of this clonotype. The V and J genes are TRBV24-1 and TRBJ2-5; a weak D match, TRBD2 (6 bases). The CDR3 loop spans 14 amino acids. The ends were cut back, 5 bases at V and 1 base at J, with 10 bases in the middle. Per the germline V gene, CDR1 is KGHDR and CDR2 is SFDVKD. The CDR3: CATSGPGVQETQYF. DNA for the CDR3: TGTGCCACCAGTGGCCCGGGAGTCCAAGAGACCCAGTACTTC.

V gene TRBV29-1 combines with J gene TRBJ1-1; TRBD1 matches at 10 bases. The CDR3 totals 14 residues. Losses at the gene ends were 2 bases for V and 5 bases for J; bases not matched to a gene: 5. Germline CDR1 SQVTM, CDR2 ANQGSEA. This CDR3 is CSVELGQGETEAFF. DNA for the CDR3: TGCAGCGTTGAATTAGGACAGGGGGAAACTGAAGCTTTCTTT.